These T cell receptor beta chains were read from a single sample in a study of CD8+ T cells in alopecia areata. Profiled with immunoSEQ multiplex PCR; TCRdb holds only in-frame clones, not every one. The sample shows 250,000 to 300,000 clones, roughly 64% of them seen only once. Sequencing used CD4+ T cells sorted from blood, obtained at week 24, from a patient treated with tofacitinib. These receptor sequences come from a human donor with alopecia areata. The conserved cysteine and the conserved F or W are not part of the CDR3 here. Where a row states a size, it is once, few, many or the class of an expanded clone; other rows omit it.

clone_size: .
j_call: TRBJ1-1
v_call: TRBV7-8
cdr3_aa: ASSLGQGRISAGTEAF

clone_size: once
j_call: TRBJ2-6
v_call: TRBV27
cdr3_aa: ASSLDFGWNSGANVLT

clone_size: .
j_call: TRBJ2-5
v_call: TRBV28
cdr3_aa: ASSQGQHQETQY

clone_size: .
j_call: TRBJ1-5
v_call: TRBV5-1
cdr3_aa: ASSPGGYGNQPQH

clone_size: .
j_call: TRBJ1-2
v_call: TRBV4-1
cdr3_aa: ASSQDFLAGYGYT

clone_size: few
j_call: TRBJ2-1
v_call: TRBV7-2
cdr3_aa: ASSFSNGYNEQF

clone_size: .
j_call: TRBJ2-7
v_call: TRBV29-1
cdr3_aa: SVCRGPYEQY

clone_size: .
j_call: TRBJ1-2
v_call: TRBV7-3
cdr3_aa: ASSLGPFDGYT

clone_size: .
j_call: TRBJ2-2
v_call: TRBV11-1
cdr3_aa: ASSLKGTGELF

clone_size: .
j_call: TRBJ2-7
v_call: TRBV7-2
cdr3_aa: ASSRTGFYEQY

clone_size: once
j_call: TRBJ1-2
v_call: TRBV5-4
cdr3_aa: ASSLAGQGRAGYT

clone_size: .
j_call: TRBJ2-5
v_call: TRBV7-2
cdr3_aa: ASSYDRIQETQY

clone_size: .
j_call: TRBJ2-5
v_call: TRBV7-2
cdr3_aa: ASSLEGGKETQY

clone_size: .
j_call: TRBJ1-1
v_call: TRBV7-9
cdr3_aa: ASSPQRRNTEAF

clone_size: .
j_call: TRBJ2-1
v_call: TRBV9
cdr3_aa: ASSARSGQNYNEQF

clone_size: .
j_call: TRBJ1-4
v_call: TRBV15
cdr3_aa: ATSRGSLNEKLF

clone_size: .
j_call: TRBJ1-2
v_call: TRBV30
cdr3_aa: AWSVQGADYGYT

clone_size: .
j_call: TRBJ1-5
v_call: TRBV7-2
cdr3_aa: ASSLIADSNQPQH

clone_size: once
j_call: TRBJ1-2
v_call: TRBV6-5
cdr3_aa: ASSSRTAFGYGYT

clone_size: .
j_call: TRBJ1-1
v_call: TRBV5-1
cdr3_aa: ASSSPVRGNTEAF

clone_size: .
j_call: TRBJ1-2
v_call: TRBV5-4
cdr3_aa: ASSRTTGTYGYT

clone_size: once
j_call: TRBJ1-2
v_call: TRBV27
cdr3_aa: ASSLSAGRMANYGYT

clone_size: few
j_call: TRBJ1-6
v_call: TRBV18
cdr3_aa: ASSPQGRGSPLH

clone_size: .
j_call: TRBJ1-2
v_call: TRBV5-6
cdr3_aa: ASSLVQSPNYGYT

clone_size: .
j_call: TRBJ1-5
v_call: TRBV27
cdr3_aa: ASSSGAGQPQH

clone_size: few
j_call: TRBJ2-5
v_call: TRBV29-1
cdr3_aa: SSSVGTGDARQETQY

clone_size: .
j_call: TRBJ1-1
v_call: TRBV14
cdr3_aa: ASSFHPPRDEAF

clone_size: .
j_call: TRBJ2-3
v_call: TRBV7-9
cdr3_aa: ASSPRQQPPQY

clone_size: .
j_call: TRBJ1-3
v_call: TRBV9
cdr3_aa: ASSVDGPAGNTIY

clone_size: .
j_call: TRBJ2-7
v_call: TRBV29-1
cdr3_aa: SVVRRGRPYEQY

clone_size: .
j_call: TRBJ2-1
v_call: TRBV5-1
cdr3_aa: ASSPDRNEQF

clone_size: .
j_call: TRBJ2-3
v_call: TRBV19
cdr3_aa: ASSIRDTQY

clone_size: .
j_call: TRBJ2-7
v_call: TRBV4-2
cdr3_aa: ASSQLAGGPYEQY

clone_size: few
j_call: TRBJ2-1
v_call: TRBV29-1
cdr3_aa: SVFSAYNEQF

clone_size: few
j_call: TRBJ2-3
v_call: TRBV2
cdr3_aa: ASRALTDTQY

clone_size: .
j_call: TRBJ2-3
v_call: TRBV7-2
cdr3_aa: ASSHDGRGREDTQY

clone_size: .
j_call: TRBJ1-4
v_call: TRBV6-6
cdr3_aa: ASRLGGAGEKLF

clone_size: .
j_call: TRBJ1-1
v_call: TRBV29-1
cdr3_aa: SVQTSGTERANTEAF

clone_size: .
j_call: TRBJ2-5
v_call: TRBV19
cdr3_aa: ASSIILGRQETQY

clone_size: .
j_call: TRBJ2-3
v_call: TRBV7-2
cdr3_aa: ASSERQGTTDTQY

clone_size: .
j_call: TRBJ2-1
v_call: TRBV2
cdr3_aa: ASSELAGEQF

clone_size: few
j_call: TRBJ1-2
v_call: TRBV29-1
cdr3_aa: SAGQRLNYGYT

clone_size: .
j_call: TRBJ2-1
v_call: TRBV5-1
cdr3_aa: ASSLQGKANEQF